A single sample is the source of the 10 T cell receptor beta chains below, sequenced in a study of blood T cell repertoires in COVID-19. The table came from immunoSEQ multiplex PCR; TCRdb's copy has only in-frame clones and leaves some out. Of about 59,000 clones in the sample, approximately 85% are singletons; the top ten hold around 17%. The sample consisted of peripheral blood. The receptors originated from a human donor in a cohort sampled during active COVID-19.

The V call is TRBV5-1, the J call TRBJ2-3; TRBD2 aligns across 11 bases. V shed 3 bases and J 0 bases; nucleotides not matched to a gene: 15. From germline, CDR1 is SGHRS and CDR2 YFSETQ. The CDR3 spans 20 residues. CDR3 sequence: CASSSPTYSGGVTSTDTQYF. Here the CDR3 DNA reads TGCGCCAGCAGCTCCCCTACCTATAGCGGGGGGGTCACGAGCACAGATACGCAGTATTTT.

The chain combines TRBV7-8 with TRBJ1-6; D is ambiguous. The CDR3 is made up of 12 amino acids. CDR1 and CDR2 (germline): SGHVS, FQNEAQ. Trimming shortened V by 2 bases and J by 8 bases, and 4 bases separated the two germline ends. The CDR3 coding sequence is TGTGCCAGCAGCTTATCAGATTCACCCCTCCACTTT. As protein: CASSLSDSPLHF.

The rearrangement links TRBV19 to TRBJ2-1; 8 bases match TRBD2. V shed 5 bases, J shed 6 bases, and the junction held 6 bases outside the gene matches. The CDR3 runs to 14 residues. Per germline, CDR1 LNHDA and CDR2 SQIVND (reference sequence). The CDR3 DNA sequence: TGTGCCAGTAGTCGCGGGGGGCCCCTCAATGAGCAGTTCTTC. Its translation is CASSRGGPLNEQFF.

The rearrangement links TRBV6-5 to TRBJ1-2; TRBD1 might be the D (6 bases). V shed 6 bases and J shed 7 bases, with 15 bases lying between them. Germline-derived CDR1 and CDR2 are MNHEY and SVGAGI. The CDR3 loop spans 13 amino acids. The CDR3 is CASSRQAASGYTF. The CDR3, as DNA: TGTGCCAGCAGCAGACAGGCCGCTTCTGGCTACACCTTC.

The CDR3 DNA is TGTGCCAGCAGCGTAGATTGGAGTCTCGACATTCAGTACTTC. Protein: CASSVDWSLDIQYF. V gene TRBV9 combines with J gene TRBJ2-4; D not certain. This CDR3 comprises 14 residues. CDR1 and CDR2 from the germline V gene are SGDLS and YYNGEE. The V gene lost 0 bases and the J gene lost 8 bases, with 12 bases spanning the gap.

The chain recombines TRBV9 with TRBJ1-1; D is ambiguous. Germline-derived CDR1 and CDR2 are SGDLS and YYNGEE. The CDR3 length is 14 residues. V was shortened by 4 bases and J by 3 bases, with 13 bases between the two germline ends. The CDR3 DNA is TGTGCCAGCAGCTTACGTCGGGAGGACACTGAAGCTTTCTTT. Amino acids: CASSLRREDTEAFF.

This chain links TRBV29-1 with TRBJ2-7, with 7 bases aligning to TRBD2. The CDR3 is 12 amino acids. Trimming cost V 3 bases and J 6 bases; bases outside gene matches: 5. Germline assignment: CDR1 SQVTM and CDR2 ANQGSEA. This CDR3 is CSVDSSGFEQYF. The CDR3 nucleotides read TGCAGCGTTGATAGTAGCGGGTTCGAGCAGTACTTC.

This clone has a single count. The chain is built from TRBV7-9 and TRBJ2-3; TRBD2 matches 12 bases. J gave up 5 bases and V 2 bases, and 2 bases lay outside the gene matches. The CDR3 runs to 15 residues. Germline assignment: CDR1 SEHNR and CDR2 FQNEAQ (reference sequence). The CDR3 region is CASSLLAGGQDTQYF. The DNA for the CDR3 is TGTGCCAGCAGCTTACTAGCGGGGGGGCAAGATACGCAGTATTTT. Supplemented by reference TRBV7-9 and TRBJ2-3, the full variable domain reads DTGVSQNPRHKITKRGQNVTFRCDPISEHNRLYWYRQTLGQGPEFLTYFQNEAQLEKSRLLSDRFSAERPKGSFSTLEIQRTEQGDSAMYLCASSLLAGGQDTQYFGPGTRLTVL.

The chain joins TRBV6-2 or TRBV6-3 to TRBJ1-2; D not certain. The CDR3 runs 16 residues. Germline-derived CDR1 and CDR2 are MNHEY and SVGEGT. V lost 0 bases, J lost 6 bases, and 17 bases lay in between. The CDR3 coding sequence is TGTGCCAGCAGTTACTCAAACAGCGGGGTGAAGGATGGCTACACCTTC. Protein sequence: CASSYSNSGVKDGYTF.

This chain joins TRBV5-1 and TRBJ2-7; D is possibly TRBD2 (7 bases). Trimming took 4 bases from V and 0 from J, leaving 14 bases between them. The CDR3 loop spans 15 amino acids. Germline V gene sequence: CDR1 SGHRS, CDR2 YFSETQ. CDR3 nucleotide sequence: TGCGCCAGCAGCCTCGGCGGGGGCCGCTCCTACGAGCAGTACTTC. Amino acids: CASSLGGGRSYEQYF.